This note documents a single T cell receptor (beta chain) sequence. The authors carried out high-throughput sequencing of TCR beta. They applied it to CD8+ and CD4+ T cells obtained from blood. Negative magnetic isolation gave CD8+ and CD4+ cells; FACS enriched CD8+ TEMRA. This record comes from a study of CD8 T cells in Susac syndrome. The RNA, roughly 0.5 to 1 ug, was put through reverse transcription using random hexamers. The method of amplification for TCR beta CDR3 was immunoSEQ multiplex PCR, covering 54 Vbeta and 13 Jbeta. Each CDR3 protein is one row after TCRdb ran MiXCR on the immunoSEQ multiplex PCR reads. In the table there are some 130,000 distinct CDR3 sequences, 80% of which are singletons. The V gene's germline CDR1 is MDHEN and CDR2 SYDVKM. The CDR3 sequence is 15 residues long. Losses at the gene ends were 2 bases for V and 8 bases for J; bases not matched to a gene: 9.

This TCR was sampled from a human donor with multiple sclerosis. V gene TRBV28 combines with J gene TRBJ1-2; 9 bases are a match to TRBD1. Sequencing input: CD8+ T cells from PBMCs. As DNA, the CDR3 is TGTGCCAGCAGTTTAATCGTACAGGGGGCGCAGGGCTACACCTTC. Residues: CASSLIVQGAQGYTF.